Listed below are T cell receptor beta chains from one sample, sequenced in a study of T cells after posttransplantation cyclophosphamide. Clones were read by immunoSEQ multiplex PCR, and TCRdb kept only the in-frame ones, dropping some. The sample carries some 20,000 clones, 98% recorded once. Source material: naive CD4+ T cells sorted from PBMCs. These TCRs come from a man in his forties in good health, CMV-negative, and a related stem cell transplant donor. Each CDR3 is given with its conserved first and last residue. The D gene is left open where the match is weak. Size tells how often a clone was seen (once, few, many) or the class of an expanded clone, and some rows leave it out.

V: TRBV5-8
J: TRBJ1-4
length: 16
D: TRBD1
size: once
CDR3: CASTIRGGTGDEKLFF
DNA: TGTGCCAGCACAATCCGAGGCGGGACAGGGGATGAAAAACTGTTTTTT

V: TRBV5-6
J: TRBJ2-2
length: 14
D: .
size: once
CDR3: CASSSPEGTGELFF
DNA: TGTGCCAGCAGCTCCCCGGAGGGAACCGGGGAGCTGTTTTTT

V: TRBV28
J: TRBJ1-3
length: 14
D: TRBD1
size: .
CDR3: CASSGPGGSYTIYF
DNA: TGTGCCAGCAGTGGGCCAGGGGGCAGTTACACCATATATTTT

V: TRBV5-6
J: TRBJ1-5
length: 15
D: TRBD1
size: .
CDR3: CASSGRDRAHQPQHF
DNA: TGTGCCAGCAGCGGCCGGGACAGGGCCCATCAGCCCCAGCATTTT

V: TRBV6-5
J: TRBJ2-2
length: 16
D: .
size: .
CDR3: CASSYGEGVGIGELFF
DNA: TGTGCCAGCAGTTACGGCGAGGGGGTGGGCATCGGGGAGCTGTTTTTT

V: TRBV30
J: TRBJ2-3
length: 15
D: .
size: .
CDR3: CACALRGWGTDTQYF
DNA: TGTGCCTGCGCCCTGCGGGGTTGGGGCACAGATACGCAGTATTTT

V: TRBV21-1
J: TRBJ2-7
length: 15
D: .
size: .
CDR3: CASSNPSGESYEQYF
DNA: TGTGCCAGCAGCAACCCTAGCGGGGAATCCTACGAGCAGTACTTC

V: TRBV29-1
J: TRBJ1-2
length: 14
D: TRBD1
size: .
CDR3: CSVSETGGNYGYTF
DNA: TGCAGCGTTTCTGAGACAGGGGGCAACTATGGCTACACCTTC

V: TRBV19
J: TRBJ1-5
length: 15
D: .
size: .
CDR3: CASSPVGQGSQPQHF
DNA: TGTGCCAGTAGCCCGGTTGGGCAGGGAAGTCAGCCCCAGCATTTT

V: TRBV29-1
J: TRBJ1-1
length: 15
D: TRBD1
size: .
CDR3: CSVEGLAARGRGAFF
DNA: TGCAGCGTTGAAGGGCTAGCGGCCAGGGGGCGAGGAGCTTTCTTT

V: TRBV6-6
J: TRBJ2-2
length: 15
D: TRBD1
size: .
CDR3: CASRIPGQSTGELFF
DNA: TGTGCCAGCAGAATTCCGGGACAGTCGACCGGGGAGCTGTTTTTT

V: TRBV28
J: TRBJ2-2
length: 16
D: .
size: .
CDR3: CASSFPRRTGFGELFF
DNA: TGTGCCAGCAGTTTTCCCCGGAGGACCGGTTTCGGGGAGCTGTTTTTT

V: TRBV9
J: TRBJ2-1
length: 17
D: TRBD2
size: .
CDR3: CASSVGSLAGGLSEQFF
DNA: TGTGCCAGCAGCGTTGGTTCGCTAGCGGGAGGGCTCAGTGAGCAGTTCTTC

V: TRBV25-1
J: TRBJ1-1
length: 15
D: .
size: .
CDR3: CASSPLGGGVTEAFF
DNA: TGTGCCAGCAGTCCCCTGGGCGGAGGGGTCACTGAAGCTTTCTTT

V: TRBV6-5
J: TRBJ2-7
length: 14
D: .
size: .
CDR3: CASSYSRGRGEQYF
DNA: TGTGCCAGCAGTTACTCGCGGGGGCGGGGGGAGCAGTACTTC

V: TRBV6-1
J: TRBJ2-7
length: 15
D: .
size: .
CDR3: CASSEGGGSSYEQYF
DNA: TGTGCCAGCAGTGAAGGGGGCGGAAGCTCCTACGAGCAGTACTTC

V: TRBV15
J: TRBJ2-1
length: 14
D: TRBD2
size: once
CDR3: CATKGLAENNEQFF
DNA: TGTGCCACCAAAGGACTAGCGGAGAACAATGAGCAGTTCTTC

V: TRBV21-1
J: TRBJ1-5
length: 14
D: .
size: .
CDR3: CASSEEQGNQPQHF
DNA: TGTGCCAGCAGCGAGGAACAGGGCAATCAGCCCCAGCATTTT

V: TRBV27
J: TRBJ2-2
length: 16
D: TRBD2
size: .
CDR3: CASGRSAGAGTGELFF
DNA: TGTGCCAGCGGAAGATCCGCGGGAGCGGGTACCGGGGAGCTGTTTTTT

V: TRBV10-3
J: TRBJ2-5
length: 15
D: .
size: .
CDR3: CAISTNLGEVETQYF
DNA: TGTGCCATCAGCACAAATCTTGGGGAGGTCGAGACCCAGTACTTC

V: TRBV12-2
J: TRBJ2-7
length: 15
D: .
size: .
CDR3: CASRPGEGRSYEQYF
DNA: TGTGCAAGTCGCCCCGGAGAGGGGAGGTCCTACGAGCAGTACTTC

V: TRBV30
J: TRBJ2-7
length: 12
D: .
size: .
CDR3: CASRPGNYEQYF
DNA: TGTGCCAGCCGACCGGGGAACTACGAGCAGTACTTC

V: TRBV19
J: TRBJ1-1
length: 15
D: .
size: once
CDR3: CASSIPWRMNTEAFF
DNA: TGTGCCAGTAGTATCCCATGGCGGATGAACACTGAAGCTTTCTTT

V: TRBV7-3
J: TRBJ1-1
length: 13
D: .
size: once
CDR3: CASSLREFEEAFF
DNA: TGTGCCAGCAGCTTAAGGGAGTTTGAGGAAGCTTTCTTT

V: TRBV7-9
J: TRBJ1-5
length: 14
D: TRBD1
size: .
CDR3: CASSRDRGVQPQHF
DNA: TGTGCCAGCAGCCGGGACAGGGGGGTTCAGCCCCAGCATTTT

V: TRBV6-6
J: TRBJ2-7
length: 16
D: TRBD1
size: .
CDR3: CASTLSAGTGKAEQYF
DNA: TGTGCCAGCACCCTCTCGGCGGGGACAGGGAAGGCCGAGCAGTACTTC

V: TRBV5-6
J: TRBJ2-2
length: 17
D: TRBD2
size: .
CDR3: CASSLVSGRLYTGELFF
DNA: TGTGCCAGCAGCTTGGTTAGCGGGAGGTTGTACACCGGGGAGCTGTTTTTT

V: TRBV18
J: TRBJ2-7
length: 14
D: TRBD2
size: .
CDR3: CASSLAGGPYEQYF
DNA: TGTGCCAGCTCACTGGCGGGAGGGCCCTACGAGCAGTACTTC

V: TRBV6-5
J: TRBJ2-7
length: 14
D: TRBD1
size: .
CDR3: CASSLTGVTYEQYF
DNA: TGTGCCAGCAGTTTGACAGGGGTCACCTACGAGCAGTACTTC

V: TRBV10-3
J: TRBJ1-4
length: 13
D: .
size: .
CDR3: CAIRTATNEKLFF
DNA: TGTGCCATCAGGACTGCAACTAATGAAAAACTGTTTTTT

V: TRBV7-3
J: TRBJ2-3
length: 13
D: TRBD1
size: .
CDR3: CASSLGGPDTQYF
DNA: TGTGCCAGCAGTCTAGGGGGCCCAGATACGCAGTATTTT

V: TRBV15
J: TRBJ2-7
length: 16
D: TRBD2
size: .
CDR3: CATSRDVRGGVYEQYF
DNA: TGTGCCACCAGCAGAGACGTTCGGGGGGGAGTGTACGAGCAGTACTTC

V: TRBV29-1
J: TRBJ2-5
length: 13
D: .
size: .
CDR3: CSVGPGTLETQYF
DNA: TGCAGCGTCGGCCCCGGGACTTTAGAGACCCAGTACTTC

V: TRBV6-6
J: TRBJ1-4
length: 15
D: TRBD1
size: .
CDR3: CASSSTGEANEKLFF
DNA: TGTGCCAGCAGTTCCACAGGGGAGGCTAATGAAAAACTGTTTTTT

V: TRBV7-2
J: TRBJ2-3
length: 14
D: .
size: .
CDR3: CASSLHRVRDTQYF
DNA: TGTGCCAGCAGCCTCCACAGGGTTCGGGATACGCAGTATTTT

V: TRBV9
J: TRBJ2-1
length: 16
D: TRBD2
size: .
CDR3: CASSVGLAGFVDEQFF
DNA: TGTGCCAGCAGCGTAGGGCTAGCGGGATTCGTTGATGAGCAGTTCTTC

V: TRBV18
J: TRBJ2-1
length: 15
D: TRBD2
size: .
CDR3: CASRPPLAGVPEQFF
DNA: TGTGCCAGCCGCCCTCCCTTAGCGGGAGTACCTGAGCAGTTCTTC

V: TRBV28
J: TRBJ1-4
length: 15
D: TRBD1
size: .
CDR3: CASSQPGQTYEKLFF
DNA: TGTGCCAGCTCGCAGCCGGGACAGACTTATGAAAAACTGTTTTTT

V: TRBV4-2
J: TRBJ2-7
length: 14
D: .
size: .
CDR3: CASSQRDNSYEQYF
DNA: TGTGCCAGCAGCCAAAGGGACAACTCCTACGAGCAGTACTTC

V: TRBV5-6
J: TRBJ2-7
length: 15
D: TRBD2
size: .
CDR3: CASSPTSGRAYEQYF
DNA: TGTGCCAGCAGCCCCACTAGCGGGAGGGCCTACGAGCAGTACTTC

V: TRBV9
J: TRBJ1-5
length: 16
D: TRBD1
size: .
CDR3: CASSSTTGVPNQPQHF
DNA: TGTGCCAGCAGCTCGACCACAGGGGTCCCCAATCAGCCCCAGCATTTT

V: TRBV19
J: TRBJ2-2
length: 16
D: .
size: .
CDR3: CASSIGPGANTGELFF
DNA: TGTGCCAGTAGTATAGGCCCAGGGGCGAACACCGGGGAGCTGTTTTTT

V: TRBV19
J: TRBJ2-3
length: 15
D: .
size: .
CDR3: CASRPRGGNTDTQYF
DNA: TGTGCCAGTAGACCGAGGGGGGGCAACACAGATACGCAGTATTTT

V: TRBV2
J: TRBJ1-2
length: 11
D: .
size: once
CDR3: CASSEYRGYTF
DNA: TGTGCCAGCAGTGAATACCGGGGCTACACCTTC

V: TRBV30
J: TRBJ1-2
length: 12
D: .
size: .
CDR3: CAWSVGGAGYTF
DNA: TGTGCCTGGAGTGTCGGTGGGGCTGGCTACACCTTC

V: TRBV30
J: TRBJ1-2
length: 13
D: .
size: .
CDR3: CAWSDWSVYGYTF
DNA: TGTGCCTGGAGTGACTGGAGCGTTTATGGCTACACCTTC

V: TRBV2
J: TRBJ1-5
length: 15
D: TRBD1
size: .
CDR3: CASFRDRGNNQPQHF
DNA: TGTGCCAGCTTTCGGGACAGGGGAAACAATCAGCCCCAGCATTTT

V: TRBV11-3
J: TRBJ2-3
length: 17
D: .
size: .
CDR3: CASSPGWRESLEDTQYF
DNA: TGTGCCAGCAGCCCCGGTTGGAGGGAGAGTTTGGAAGATACGCAGTATTTT

V: TRBV7-8
J: TRBJ2-1
length: 16
D: TRBD2
size: .
CDR3: CASSLETGGGYNEQFF
DNA: TGTGCCAGCAGCTTAGAAACGGGAGGGGGGTACAATGAGCAGTTCTTC

V: TRBV6-1
J: TRBJ2-1
length: 18
D: TRBD2
size: .
CDR3: CASSEPVGFKRGYNEQFF
DNA: TGTGCCAGCAGTGAACCCGTCGGGTTCAAGCGGGGATACAATGAGCAGTTCTTC

V: TRBV27
J: TRBJ2-3
length: 14
D: .
size: .
CDR3: CATGYQLSPSTQYF
DNA: TGTGCCACCGGGTACCAACTCTCCCCATCTACGCAGTATTTT

V: TRBV27
J: TRBJ1-5
length: 15
D: .
size: .
CDR3: CASRGAGEVAQPQHF
DNA: TGTGCCAGCAGAGGGGCGGGAGAGGTCGCTCAGCCCCAGCATTTT

V: TRBV18
J: TRBJ2-3
length: 15
D: TRBD2
size: .
CDR3: CASSPTSGGTDTQYF
DNA: TGTGCCAGCTCACCGACTAGCGGAGGCACAGATACGCAGTATTTT

V: TRBV5-6
J: TRBJ2-3
length: 14
D: .
size: .
CDR3: CASSYGQITDTQYF
DNA: TGTGCCAGCAGCTACGGACAGATCACAGATACGCAGTATTTT

V: TRBV28
J: TRBJ1-2
length: 16
D: TRBD1
size: .
CDR3: CASRSGTGEANYGYTF
DNA: TGTGCCAGCAGATCCGGGACAGGGGAAGCTAACTATGGCTACACCTTC

V: TRBV30
J: TRBJ2-7
length: 12
D: TRBD1
size: .
CDR3: CAWRLTGEEQYF
DNA: TGTGCCTGGAGATTGACAGGGGAGGAGCAGTACTTC

V: TRBV10-2
J: TRBJ2-1
length: 15
D: .
size: .
CDR3: CASSDSIGSYNEQFF
DNA: TGCGCCAGCAGTGATAGCATCGGCTCCTACAATGAGCAGTTCTTC

V: TRBV30
J: TRBJ2-3
length: 17
D: TRBD2
size: .
CDR3: CAWRDPGLAGRSDTQYF
DNA: TGTGCCTGGAGGGATCCAGGACTAGCGGGCCGCTCCGATACGCAGTATTTT

V: TRBV4-3
J: TRBJ2-1
length: 15
D: .
size: .
CDR3: CASSQILAGYNEQFF
DNA: TGCGCCAGCAGCCAAATACTAGCAGGCTACAATGAGCAGTTCTTC